This TCR beta chain was found in a study of blood T cell repertoires in COVID-19. This clone was observed a single time. Sequencing was performed with immunoSEQ multiplex PCR; in TCRdb, only in-frame clones are kept and a portion is missing. The sample lists 250,000 to 300,000 clones, 87% occurring once. CDR1 is LGHNA and CDR2 is YSLEER in the germline V gene. The CDR3 sequence is 13 residues long. Trimming left V 1 base short and J 10 bases short, with 11 bases between. Material: peripheral blood. The receptor's source is a woman in her 50s who had recovered from COVID-19. This chain joins TRBV4-3 and TRBJ2-1, with a weak D call TRBD1 (6 bases). DNA for the CDR3: TGCGCCAGCAGCCAAGTTCTTGGGGGCGAGCAGTTCTTC. Protein product: CASSQVLGGEQFF.